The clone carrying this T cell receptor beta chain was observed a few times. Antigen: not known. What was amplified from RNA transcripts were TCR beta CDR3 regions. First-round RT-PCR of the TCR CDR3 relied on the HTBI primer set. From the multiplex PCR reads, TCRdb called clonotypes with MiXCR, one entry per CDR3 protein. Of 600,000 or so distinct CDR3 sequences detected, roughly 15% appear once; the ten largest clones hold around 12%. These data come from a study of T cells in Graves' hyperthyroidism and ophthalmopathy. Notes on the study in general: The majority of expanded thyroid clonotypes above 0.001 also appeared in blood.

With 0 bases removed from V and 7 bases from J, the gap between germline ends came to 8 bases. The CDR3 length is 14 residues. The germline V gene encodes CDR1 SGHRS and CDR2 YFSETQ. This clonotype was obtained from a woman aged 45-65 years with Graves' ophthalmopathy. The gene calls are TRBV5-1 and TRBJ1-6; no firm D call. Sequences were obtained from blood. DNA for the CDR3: TGCGCCAGCAGCTTGGCCATTTTGAATTCACCCCTCCACTTT. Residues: CASSLAILNSPLHF.